A single sample gave rise to the 3 T cell receptor beta chains below, sequenced in a study of spatial heterogeneity in lung cancer. Regarding the study as a whole: Tracking of tumor mutation counts was seen in expanded intratumoral alpha and beta TCR counts.

TCRdb called the 5' RACE reads again in MiXCR, with one record for every CDR3 protein. This table has fewer than 4,000 distinct CDR3 sequences, about 15% appearing once. Time point given: sample taken at primary tumor resection. These receptors have no known antigen. The sequencing here drew on lung tumor tissue, taken at surgery. These receptors were obtained from a female donor with early-stage non-small cell lung cancer.

This clonotype was counted a single time. The chain joins TRBV28 to TRBJ1-1, with a tentative D call TRBD1 (6 bases). Trimming shortened V by 10 bases and J by 0 bases, and 12 bases separated the two germline ends. Germline values: CDR1 MDHEN, CDR2 SYDVKM. The length of the CDR3 is 13 residues. DNA for the CDR3: TGTGCCAACAAGGGGGGTTTGAACACTGAAGCTTTCTTT. As protein: CANKGGLNTEAFF.

This clonotype is classed as large (0.1 to 1%). The V call is TRBV12-3 or TRBV12-4, the J call TRBJ1-1; D unresolved. This CDR3 has 13 amino acids. The germline V and J ends were trimmed by 5 bases and 5 bases, with 12 bases remaining between them. CDR3 sequence (DNA): TGTGCCAGCAGTGCTCAAGCGGGGACTGAAGCTTTCTTT. Residues: CASSAQAGTEAFF.

This clonotype was picked up many times. This sequence joins TRBV11-2 and TRBJ1-1; the match to TRBD1 covers 8 bases. CDR1 and CDR2 from the germline V gene are SGHAT and FQNNGV. The CDR3 sequence is 15 residues long. The junction had 5 bases not matched to a gene; V was cut back by 1 base and J by 4 bases. The CDR3 protein is CASSLARTGGTEAFF. In DNA form, the CDR3 reads TGTGCCAGCAGCTTAGCCAGAACAGGGGGCACTGAAGCTTTCTTT.